The 5 T cell receptor beta chains below all came from one sample that was sequenced in a study of blood T cell repertoires in COVID-19. Method: immunoSEQ multiplex PCR; TCRdb's copy keeps in-frame clones and lacks some. The table has around 370,000 clones, about nine tenths seen once. Sequenced material: peripheral blood. The receptors were gathered from a woman between 70 and 85 years old with COVID-19, enrolled during active disease.

This clone was observed a few times. The chain uses TRBV12-5 and TRBJ1-2; D is unresolved. The CDR3 is made up of 12 amino acids. V shed 2 bases and J shed 6 bases, with 7 bases lying between them. The V gene's germline CDR1 is LGHNT and CDR2 FRNRAP. CDR3 protein: CASGLMEDGYTF. For the CDR3, the DNA is TGTGCTAGTGGTTTGATGGAGGATGGCTACACCTTC.

This clone was recorded a few times. CDR3 nucleotide sequence: TGTGCCAGCAGTGAACGGGGACAGGGTCGGGAAAAACTGTTTTTT. Translation: CASSERGQGREKLFF. This chain connects TRBV2 to TRBJ1-4, with 9 bases matching TRBD1. V trimming: 2 bases; J trimming: 8 bases; junction bases outside the gene matches: 6. The CDR3 runs 15 residues. Germline V gives CDR1 SNHLY, CDR2 FYNNEI.

The J gene is TRBJ2-7, the V gene TRBV9, with 8 bases fitting TRBD2. CDR3 length equals 16 residues. Per the germline V gene, CDR1 is SGDLS and CDR2 is YYNGEE. V lost 1 base, J lost 2 bases, and 8 bases stayed unmatched. The CDR3 is CASSVTAGDRAYEQYF. CDR3 bases: TGTGCCAGCAGCGTAACAGCGGGGGATCGGGCCTACGAGCAGTACTTC.

The rearrangement uses TRBV29-1 and TRBJ2-1; 9 nucleotides agree with TRBD2. The CDR3 spans 14 residues. The germline CDR1 and CDR2 sequences are SQVTM and ANQGSEA. The V and J ends lost 1 base and 9 bases, in that order; junction bases with no gene match: 7. CDR3 DNA sequence: TGCAGCGTTGAAGTACGCGGGGGGGCAGGTGAGCAGTTCTTC. Its protein product is CSVEVRGGAGEQFF.

Comments on this clone: Other DNA sequences of this sample code for an identical CDR3. This chain connects TRBV5-1 to TRBJ1-4; D is perhaps TRBD1 (5 bases). V gave up 0 bases and J gave up 4 bases, with 7 bases separating them. The CDR3 loop spans 14 amino acids. Germline CDR1 is SGHRS and CDR2 is YFSETQ. CDR3 in amino acids: CASSLGQGNEKLFF. CDR3 in DNA: TGCGCCAGCAGCTTGGGGCAGGGTAATGAAAAACTGTTTTTT.